This T cell receptor beta chain was documented in a study of read filtering for tumor transcriptome and immune sequencing (dated by TCRdb to about 2020). In terms of the full investigation: The cohort consisted of roughly 16 male and roughly 15 female patients, with a mean age of roughly 66 years and an age range of roughly 45 to 85. Under revised international staging, 8 or 9 patients fell into R-ISS I, approximately 15 into R-ISS II and over five into R-ISS III. After DNase treatment, whole-transcriptome libraries were prepared with the TruSeq RNA Access Library Prep Kit. TCR-region mapped reads per sample ranged from about 3.5 to 10.27 million with IR-seq versus only about 85 to 1273 with RNA-seq. Using the same bone marrow samples, the study ran both targeted immune repertoire sequencing and bulk whole-transcriptome sequencing and then compared the TCR repertoires from each method. One of the main goals was to work out a read-filtering strategy for immune repertoire data, in particular whether clonotypes backed by only a single read should be removed. Study-wide findings and limitations: When single-read clonotypes were removed, the proportions of shared clonotypes in IR-seq and RNA-seq correlated more strongly. Rather than purified T cells, the sorted CD138-negative fraction was a mixed bone marrow immune population. Single-read clonotypes made up roughly four fifths of clonotypes but only about 4% of total reads in IR-seq, compared with 65% to 75% of clonotypes and 35% to 55% of reads in RNA-seq. Compared with RNA-seq, IR-seq captured clonotypes at much higher depth and more reliably, and a smaller IR-seq throughput was enough to identify most shared clonotypes.

This clonotype was counted a single time. Its antigen is not yet known. Sequence at one end of the junction differs from germline and may be a read error. Every patient had bone marrow sampled at the time of active disease. Bone marrow mononuclear cells were isolated by Ficoll-Hypaque density gradient centrifugation. Myeloma plasma cells were removed and CD138-negative cells were obtained by negative selection following labeling with CD138 magnetic microbeads on a MACS separator. The purity of the isolated cells was checked by flow cytometry with CD138 antibodies on an Attune NxT. Total RNA was extracted with TRIzol reagent and quantified with a NanoDrop spectrophotometer. For each patient, the CD138-negative bone marrow sample underwent paired RNA-seq and IR-seq. TCR libraries were constructed from roughly 360 ng RNA using the Immunoverse kit, and molecular barcoded adaptors covering alpha/delta and beta/gamma chains were employed. The same RNA used for transcriptome sequencing was used for TCR library preparation. Sequencing of the TCR libraries was done on an Illumina HiSeq 4000 with 2 x 150 cycles. Per the authors' processing: MiXCR aligned TCR reads to human V, D, J and C references and assembled the aligned reads into CDR3 clonotypes, with quality filtering and error correction included. Clonotype counts and gene usage diversity were analyzed with the tcR package in R. For inspection of raw mapping reads, RNA-seq reads were mapped by STAR aligner version 2.5.3a onto GRCh37 of the human genome. IR-seq fastq files were randomly downsampled with Seqtk 1.3 to test the effect of sequencing depth on detected clonotypes. Clones were called with MiXCR by TCRdb after fastp trimmed the public reads at Q25, and only in-frame beta chains were retained. Rows merge per CDR3 protein into single entries with the most common DNA and genes. These V and J calls are TCRdb output, not the study's own analysis. The sample table contains 35,000 to 55,000 distinct CDR3 sequences; only one count was recorded for less than 15% of them. Jointly, the top ten make up 13% to 15% of the sample.

Material: a population of CD138-negative cells sorted from bone marrow. The cell subset or site label for this specimen denotes: bone marrow mononuclear cells depleted of CD138+ plasma/myeloma cells by negative magnetic selection. This sequence originates from a donor aged 40 or older with multiple myeloma.

The DNA is as follows: TGTGCTAGCAGGAGGGCCCTCTACGAGCGGTACTTC. Its translation reads: CASRRALYERYF. The rearrangement joined TRBV10-3 to TRBJ2-7; perhaps TRBD2 is the D gene, with 6 bases matching. The germline V gene encodes CDR1 ENHRY and CDR2 SYGVKD. The CDR3 holds 12 amino acids from the cysteine to the phenylalanine. The CDR3 DNA has 36 bases and is translated from base 1.